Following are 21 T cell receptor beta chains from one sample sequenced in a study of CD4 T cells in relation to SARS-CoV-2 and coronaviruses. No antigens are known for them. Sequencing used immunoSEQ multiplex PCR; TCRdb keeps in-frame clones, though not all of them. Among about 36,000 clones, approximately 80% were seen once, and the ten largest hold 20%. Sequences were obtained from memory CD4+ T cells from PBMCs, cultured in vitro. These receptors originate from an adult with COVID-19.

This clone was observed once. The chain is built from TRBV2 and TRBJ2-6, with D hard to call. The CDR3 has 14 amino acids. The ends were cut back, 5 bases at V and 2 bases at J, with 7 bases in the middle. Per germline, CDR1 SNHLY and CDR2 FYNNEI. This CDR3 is CASSPRTGANVLTF. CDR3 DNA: TGTGCCAGCAGTCCCAGGACTGGGGCCAACGTCCTGACTTTC.

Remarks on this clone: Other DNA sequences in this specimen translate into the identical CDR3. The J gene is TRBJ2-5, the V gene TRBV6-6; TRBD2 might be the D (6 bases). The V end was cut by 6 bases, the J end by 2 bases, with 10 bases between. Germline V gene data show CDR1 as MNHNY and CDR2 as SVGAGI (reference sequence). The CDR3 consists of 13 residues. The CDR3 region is CASRRDLQETQYF. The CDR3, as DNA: TGTGCCAGCAGGCGGGACTTGCAAGAGACCCAGTACTTC.

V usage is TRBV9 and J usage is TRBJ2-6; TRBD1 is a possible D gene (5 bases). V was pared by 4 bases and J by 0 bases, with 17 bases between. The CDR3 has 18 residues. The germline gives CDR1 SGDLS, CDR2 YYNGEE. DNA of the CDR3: TGTGCCAGCAGCCCCGAGGTACAGGTTAGCTCTGGGGCCAACGTCCTGACTTTC. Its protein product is CASSPEVQVSSGANVLTF.

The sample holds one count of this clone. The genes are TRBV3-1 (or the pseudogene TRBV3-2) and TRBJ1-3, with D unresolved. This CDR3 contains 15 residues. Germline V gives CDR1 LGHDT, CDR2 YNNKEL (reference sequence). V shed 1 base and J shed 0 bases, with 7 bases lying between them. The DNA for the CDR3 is TGTGCCAGCAGCCAAGTACCGAGCTCTGGAAACACCATATATTTT. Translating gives CASSQVPSSGNTIYF.

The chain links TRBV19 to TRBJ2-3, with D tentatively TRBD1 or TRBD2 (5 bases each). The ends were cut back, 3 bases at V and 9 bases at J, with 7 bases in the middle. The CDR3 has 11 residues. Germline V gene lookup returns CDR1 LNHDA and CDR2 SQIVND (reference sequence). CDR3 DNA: TGTGCCAGTAGTATTGGGGACACGCAGTATTTT. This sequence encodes CASSIGDTQYF.

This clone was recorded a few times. The CDR3 DNA reads as TGTGCCAGCAGACCCGGACAGAACTCCTACGAGCAGTACTTC. It encodes CASRPGQNSYEQYF. V usage is TRBV7-9 and J usage is TRBJ2-7; tentatively, D is TRBD1 (6 bases). CDR1 SEHNR and CDR2 FQNEAQ come from the germline V gene (reference sequence). The V end was cut by 6 bases, the J end by 0 bases, with 12 bases between. The CDR3 loop spans 14 amino acids.

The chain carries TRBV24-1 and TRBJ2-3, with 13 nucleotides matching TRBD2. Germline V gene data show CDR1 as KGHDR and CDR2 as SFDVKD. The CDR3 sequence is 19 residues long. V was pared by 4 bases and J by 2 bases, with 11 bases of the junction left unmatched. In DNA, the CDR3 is TGTGCCACCAGTGACCGCACACTAGCGGGAGGGTCGTTCACAGATACGCAGTATTTT. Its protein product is CATSDRTLAGGSFTDTQYF.

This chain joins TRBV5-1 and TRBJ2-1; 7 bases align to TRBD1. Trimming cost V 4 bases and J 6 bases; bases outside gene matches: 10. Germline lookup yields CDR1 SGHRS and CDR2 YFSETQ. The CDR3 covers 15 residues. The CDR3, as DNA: TGCGCCAGCAGCCCCAGGGGGACAGACTTCAATGAGCAGTTCTTC. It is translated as CASSPRGTDFNEQFF. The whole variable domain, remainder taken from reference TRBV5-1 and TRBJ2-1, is KAGVTQTPRYLIKTRGQQVTLSCSPISGHRSVSWYQQTPGQGLQFLFEYFSETQRNKGNFPGRFSGRQFSNSRSEMNVSTLELGDSALYLCASSPRGTDFNEQFFGPGTRLTVL.

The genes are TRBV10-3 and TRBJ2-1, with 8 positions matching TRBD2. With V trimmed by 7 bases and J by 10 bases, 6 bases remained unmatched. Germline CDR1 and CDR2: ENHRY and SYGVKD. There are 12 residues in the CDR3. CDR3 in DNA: TGTGCCATCAAAGAAGCGGGAGACGAGCAGTTCTTC. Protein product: CAIKEAGDEQFF.

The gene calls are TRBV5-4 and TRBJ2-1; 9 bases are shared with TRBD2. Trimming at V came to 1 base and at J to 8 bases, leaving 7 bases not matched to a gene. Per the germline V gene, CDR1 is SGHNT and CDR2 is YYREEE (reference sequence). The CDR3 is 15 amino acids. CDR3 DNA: TGTGCCAGCAGCTTGAGATCTAGCGGGACGGATGAGCAGTTCTTC. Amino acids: CASSLRSSGTDEQFF.

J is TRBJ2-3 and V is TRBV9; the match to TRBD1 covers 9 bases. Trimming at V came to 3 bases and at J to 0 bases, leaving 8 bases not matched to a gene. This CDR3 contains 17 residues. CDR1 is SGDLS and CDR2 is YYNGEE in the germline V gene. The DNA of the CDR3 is TGTGCCAGCAGCGAGGGACAGGGAGGGGTTAGCACAGATACGCAGTATTTT. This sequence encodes CASSEGQGGVSTDTQYF.

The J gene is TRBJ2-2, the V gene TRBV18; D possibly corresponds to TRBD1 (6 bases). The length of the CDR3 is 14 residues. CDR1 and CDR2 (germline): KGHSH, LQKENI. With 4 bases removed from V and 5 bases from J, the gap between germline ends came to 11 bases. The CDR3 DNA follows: TGTGCCAGCTCACTACAGCAGGGGACCGGGGAGCTGTTTTTT. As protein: CASSLQQGTGELFF.

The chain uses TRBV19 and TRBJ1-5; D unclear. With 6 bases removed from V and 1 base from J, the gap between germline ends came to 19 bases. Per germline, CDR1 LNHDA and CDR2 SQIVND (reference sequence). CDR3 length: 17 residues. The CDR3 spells CASRTDDTGLSNQPQHF. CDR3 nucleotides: TGTGCCAGTAGAACCGACGACACGGGTTTGAGCAATCAGCCCCAGCATTTT.

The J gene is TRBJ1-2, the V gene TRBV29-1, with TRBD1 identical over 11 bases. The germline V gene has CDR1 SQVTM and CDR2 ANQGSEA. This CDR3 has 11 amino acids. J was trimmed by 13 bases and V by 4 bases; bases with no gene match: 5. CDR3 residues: CSVGGQGVVTF. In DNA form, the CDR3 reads TGCAGCGTTGGGGGACAGGGGGTTGTCACCTTC.

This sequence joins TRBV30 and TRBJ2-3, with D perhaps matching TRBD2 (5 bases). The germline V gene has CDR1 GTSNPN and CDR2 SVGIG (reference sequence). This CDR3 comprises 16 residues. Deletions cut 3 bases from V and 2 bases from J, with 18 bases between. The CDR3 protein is CAWRETKRLLTDTQYF. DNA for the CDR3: TGTGCCTGGAGGGAGACGAAGCGGCTTCTCACAGATACGCAGTATTTT. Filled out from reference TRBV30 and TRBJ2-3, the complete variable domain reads SQTIHQWPATLVQPVGSPLSLECTVEGTSNPNLYWYRQAAGRGLQLLFYSVGIGQISSEVPQNLSASRPQDRQFILSSKKLLLSDSGFYLCAWRETKRLLTDTQYFGPGTRLTVL.

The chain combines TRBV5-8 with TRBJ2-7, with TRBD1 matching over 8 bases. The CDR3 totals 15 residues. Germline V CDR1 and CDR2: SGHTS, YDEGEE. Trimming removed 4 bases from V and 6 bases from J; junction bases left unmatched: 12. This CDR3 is CASSARTGSTSEQYF. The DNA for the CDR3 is TGTGCCAGCAGCGCCCGGACAGGGAGCACTAGCGAGCAGTACTTC. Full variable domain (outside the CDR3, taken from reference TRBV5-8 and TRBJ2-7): EAGVTQSPTHLIKTRGQQATLRCSPISGHTSVYWYQQALGLGLQFLLWYDEGEERNRGNFPPRFSGRQFPNYSSELNVNALELEDSALYLCASSARTGSTSEQYFGPGTRLTVT.

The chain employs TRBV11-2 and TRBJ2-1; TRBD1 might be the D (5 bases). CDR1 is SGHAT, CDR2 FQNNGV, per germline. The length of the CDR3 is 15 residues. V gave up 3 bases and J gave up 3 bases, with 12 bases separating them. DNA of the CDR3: TGTGCCAGCAGCTTCCAACAGGAAAGCTACAATGAGCAGTTCTTC. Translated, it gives CASSFQQESYNEQFF. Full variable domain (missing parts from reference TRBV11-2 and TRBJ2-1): EAGVAQSPRYKIIEKRQSVAFWCNPISGHATLYWYQQILGQGPKLLIQFQNNGVVDDSQLPKDRFSAERLKGVDSTLKIQPAKLEDSAVYLCASSFQQESYNEQFFGPGTRLTVL.

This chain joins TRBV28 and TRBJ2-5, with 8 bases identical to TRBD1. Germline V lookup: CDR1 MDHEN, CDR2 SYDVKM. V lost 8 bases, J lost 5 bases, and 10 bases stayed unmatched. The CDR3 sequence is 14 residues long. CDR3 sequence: CASWDRQGSETQYF. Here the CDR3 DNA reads TGTGCCAGCTGGGACAGGCAAGGATCGGAGACCCAGTACTTC.

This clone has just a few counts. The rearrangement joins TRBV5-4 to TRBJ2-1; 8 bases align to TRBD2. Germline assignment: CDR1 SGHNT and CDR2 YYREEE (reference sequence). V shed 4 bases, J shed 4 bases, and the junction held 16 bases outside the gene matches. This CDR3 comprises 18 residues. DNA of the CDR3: TGTGCCAGCAGCCGACCGAGTTCGAGCGGGAGAGGTTACAATGAGCAGTTCTTC. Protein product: CASSRPSSSGRGYNEQFF.

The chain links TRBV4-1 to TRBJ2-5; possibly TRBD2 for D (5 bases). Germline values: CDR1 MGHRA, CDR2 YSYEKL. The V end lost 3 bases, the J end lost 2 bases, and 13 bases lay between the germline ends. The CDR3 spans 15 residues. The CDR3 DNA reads TGCGCCAGCAGCCACGCAGACTATGCTCAAGAGACCCAGTACTTC. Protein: CASSHADYAQETQYF.

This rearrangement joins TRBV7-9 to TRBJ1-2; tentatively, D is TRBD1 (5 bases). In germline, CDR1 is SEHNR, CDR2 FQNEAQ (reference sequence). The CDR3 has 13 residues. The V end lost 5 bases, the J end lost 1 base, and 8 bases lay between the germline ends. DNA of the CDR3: TGTGCCAGCAGCCCCCAGGGTAACTATGGCTACACCTTC. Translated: CASSPQGNYGYTF.